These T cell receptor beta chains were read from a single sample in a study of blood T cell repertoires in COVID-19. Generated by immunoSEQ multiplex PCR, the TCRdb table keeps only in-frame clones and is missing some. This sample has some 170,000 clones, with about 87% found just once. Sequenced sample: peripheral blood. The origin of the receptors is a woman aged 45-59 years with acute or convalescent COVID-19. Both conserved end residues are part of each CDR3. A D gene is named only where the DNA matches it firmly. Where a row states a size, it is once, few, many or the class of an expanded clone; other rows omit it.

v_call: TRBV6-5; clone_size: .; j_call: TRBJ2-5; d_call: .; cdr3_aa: CASSRPGEETQYF; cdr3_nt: TGTGCCAGCAGCCGGCCGGGGGAAGAGACCCAGTACTTC
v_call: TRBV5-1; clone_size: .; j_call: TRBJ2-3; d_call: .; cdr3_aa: CASSSPSTDTQYF; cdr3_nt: TGCGCCAGCAGCTCTCCTAGCACAGATACGCAGTATTTT
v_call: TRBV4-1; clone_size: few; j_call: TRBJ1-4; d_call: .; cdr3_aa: CASSQGGGANKPTNEKLFF; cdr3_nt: TGCGCCAGCAGCCAAGGAGGAGGTGCAAACAAACCAACTAATGAAAAACTGTTTTTT
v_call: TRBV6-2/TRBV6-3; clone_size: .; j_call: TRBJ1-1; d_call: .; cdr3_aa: CASSFLLTDRLNTEAFF; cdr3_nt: TGTGCCAGCAGTTTTCTCTTAACAGACAGACTGAACACTGAAGCTTTCTTT
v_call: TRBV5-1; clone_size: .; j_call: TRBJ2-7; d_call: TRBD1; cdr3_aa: CASSLGDRGHYEQYF; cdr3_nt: TGCGCCAGCAGCTTAGGGGACAGGGGGCACTACGAGCAGTACTTC
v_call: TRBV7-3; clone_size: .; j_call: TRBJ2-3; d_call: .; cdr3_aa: CASSSSTGSDTQYF; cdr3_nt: TGTGCCAGCAGCTCTTCGACAGGATCAGATACGCAGTATTTT
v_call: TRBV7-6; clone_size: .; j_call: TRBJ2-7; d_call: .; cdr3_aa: CASSPSSYRGEQYF; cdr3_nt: TGTGCCAGCAGCCCGAGCAGCTACCGCGGGGAGCAGTACTTC
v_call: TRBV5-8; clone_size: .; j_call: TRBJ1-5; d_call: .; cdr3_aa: CASSPLTGHQPQHF; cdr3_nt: TGTGCCAGCAGCCCCCTAACTGGGCATCAGCCCCAGCATTTT
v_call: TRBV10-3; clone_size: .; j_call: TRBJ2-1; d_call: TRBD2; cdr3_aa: CAISEALAGTHNEQFF; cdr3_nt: TGTGCCATCAGTGAAGCGCTAGCGGGAACCCACAATGAGCAGTTCTTC
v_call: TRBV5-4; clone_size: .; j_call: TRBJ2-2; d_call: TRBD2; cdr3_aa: CASSLGPSGGNTGELFF; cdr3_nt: TGTGCCAGCAGCCTCGGACCTAGCGGGGGGAACACCGGGGAGCTGTTTTTT
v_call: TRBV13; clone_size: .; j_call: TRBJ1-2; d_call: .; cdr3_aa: CASSLDRGGPNYGYTF; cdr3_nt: TGTGCCAGCAGCTTAGACCGGGGGGGCCCTAACTATGGCTACACCTTC
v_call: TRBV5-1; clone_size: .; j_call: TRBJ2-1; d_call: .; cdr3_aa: CASSLARDEQFF; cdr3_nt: TGCGCCAGCAGCTTGGCTAGAGATGAGCAGTTCTTC
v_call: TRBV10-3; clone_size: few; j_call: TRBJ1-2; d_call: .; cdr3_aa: CAISESNRQGLYGYTF; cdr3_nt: TGTGCCATCAGTGAGTCGAACCGGCAGGGGCTCTATGGCTACACCTTC
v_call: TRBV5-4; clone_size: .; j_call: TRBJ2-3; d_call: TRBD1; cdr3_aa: CASSLNQGAYTDTQYF; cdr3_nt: TGTGCCAGCAGCTTAAACCAGGGGGCGTACACAGATACGCAGTATTTT
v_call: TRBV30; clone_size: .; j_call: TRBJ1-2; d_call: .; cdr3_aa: CAWSLTGTLDYTF; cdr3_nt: TGTGCCTGGAGTTTGACCGGGACACTAGACTACACCTTC
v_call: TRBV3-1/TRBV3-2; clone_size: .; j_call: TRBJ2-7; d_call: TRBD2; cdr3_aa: CAVNRGYSGGLHEQYF; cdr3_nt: TGTGCCGTCAACAGGGGTTATAGCGGGGGGTTGCACGAGCAGTACTTC
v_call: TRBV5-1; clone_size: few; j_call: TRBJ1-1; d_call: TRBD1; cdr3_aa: CASSARTGNIFMNTEAFF; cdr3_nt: TGCGCCAGCAGCGCGAGGACAGGGAATATTTTCATGAACACTGAAGCTTTCTTT
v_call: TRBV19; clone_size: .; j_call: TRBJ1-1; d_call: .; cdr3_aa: CASSRFRGMNTEAFF; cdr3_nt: TGTGCCAGTAGTAGATTCCGGGGAATGAACACTGAAGCTTTCTTT
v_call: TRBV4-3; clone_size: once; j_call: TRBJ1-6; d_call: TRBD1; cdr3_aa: CASSQDYIRDRAYNSPLHF; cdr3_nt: TGCGCCAGCAGCCAAGACTACATACGGGACAGGGCCTATAATTCACCCCTCCACTTT
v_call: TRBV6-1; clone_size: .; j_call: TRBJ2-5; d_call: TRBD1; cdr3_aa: CASGFYRGGETQYF; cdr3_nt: TGTGCCAGCGGCTTTTACAGGGGCGGGGAGACCCAGTACTTC
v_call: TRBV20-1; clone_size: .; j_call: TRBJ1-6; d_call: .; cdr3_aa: CSAPGYFSLHF; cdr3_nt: TGCAGTGCTCCAGGTTATTTCTCCCTCCACTTT
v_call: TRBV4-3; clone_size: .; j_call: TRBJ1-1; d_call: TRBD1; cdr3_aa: CASSQTGVNTEAFF; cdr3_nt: TGCGCCAGCAGCCAGACAGGGGTGAACACTGAAGCTTTCTTT
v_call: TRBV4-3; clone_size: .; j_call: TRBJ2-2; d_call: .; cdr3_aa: CASSQESGMGNTGELFF; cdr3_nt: TGCGCCAGCAGCCAAGAGTCGGGGATGGGAAACACCGGGGAGCTGTTTTTT
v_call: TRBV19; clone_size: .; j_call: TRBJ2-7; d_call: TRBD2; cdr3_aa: CASSPTSGSSYEQYF; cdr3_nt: TGTGCCAGTAGTCCCACTAGCGGTAGCTCCTACGAGCAGTACTTC
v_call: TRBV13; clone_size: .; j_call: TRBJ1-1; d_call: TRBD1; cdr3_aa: CASSRRTGVLNTEAFF; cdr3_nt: TGTGCCAGCAGCCGGCGGACAGGAGTCTTGAACACTGAAGCTTTCTTT
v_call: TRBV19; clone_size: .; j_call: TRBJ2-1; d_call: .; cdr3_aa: CASSISGGSYNEQFF; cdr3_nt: TGTGCCAGTAGTATATCCGGAGGCTCCTACAATGAGCAGTTCTTC
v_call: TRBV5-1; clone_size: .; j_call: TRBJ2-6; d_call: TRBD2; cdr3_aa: CASRRLAGGIVSSGANVLTF; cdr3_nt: TGCGCCAGCAGACGACTAGCGGGAGGAATTGTTTCCTCTGGGGCCAACGTCCTGACTTTC